These T cell receptor beta chains were read from a single sample in a study of shared clonotypes between healthy human individuals. The assay was immunoSEQ multiplex PCR, and TCRdb's table has in-frame clones only and misses some. The sample has millions of clones, about 94% seen once; the top ten hold roughly 1%. Sequenced sample: naive CD8+ T cells sorted from blood. All receptors derive from a man between 18 and 35 years old in good health. The CDR3 runs from the conserved cysteine through the conserved F or W. A D gene is named only where the DNA matches it firmly. Only part of the rows carry a size: once, few, many, or a class if the clone is expanded.

J gene | CDR3 length | V gene | clone size | D gene | CDR3 DNA | CDR3 protein
TRBJ2-4 | 15 | TRBV6-1 | few | NA | TGTGCCAGCAGCGCCGGGACTTTAGCCAAAAACATTCAGTACTTC | CASSAGTLAKNIQYF
TRBJ1-1 | 14 | TRBV4-2 | NA | NA | TGTGCCAGCAGCCTCCGCCGGGAGAACACTGAAGCTTTCTTT | CASSLRRENTEAFF
TRBJ2-2 | 15 | TRBV27 | NA | TRBD2 | TGTGCCAGCAGTTATGGAGGACTAGCTACCGGGGAGCTGTTTTTT | CASSYGGLATGELFF
TRBJ2-7 | 16 | TRBV18 | NA | NA | TGTGCCAGCAGCGTCCCCCGAGGCGCGAGCTCCTACGAGCAGTACTTC | CASSVPRGASSYEQYF
TRBJ1-2 | 16 | TRBV5-4 | NA | NA | TGTGCCAGCAGCTTCTACGACAGACTTTTTTTAGGTGGCTACACCTTC | CASSFYDRLFLGGYTF
TRBJ1-2 | 14 | TRBV7-9 | NA | TRBD1 | TGTGCCAGCAGTTCCCCGGGACAGGGCTATGGCTACACCTTC | CASSSPGQGYGYTF
TRBJ2-7 | 19 | TRBV7-2 | NA | NA | TGTGCCAGCAGCTTAGGGCGGGTAGGCGCCACGCTTAGCTCCTACGAGCAGTACTTC | CASSLGRVGATLSSYEQYF
TRBJ2-7 | 15 | TRBV7-9 | NA | NA | TGTGCCAGCAGCTTAGGCCTCCACCCTCTCTACGAGCAGTACTTC | CASSLGLHPLYEQYF
TRBJ2-5 | 16 | TRBV9 | NA | TRBD2 | TGTGCCAGCAGCGTAGTCGGGGAGGGCCTCTTAGAGACCCAGTACTTC | CASSVVGEGLLETQYF
TRBJ2-5 | 16 | TRBV28 | NA | NA | TGTGCCAGCAGTCGCCCCCGTGGGGGTGGTTGGGAGACCCAGTACTTC | CASSRPRGGGWETQYF
TRBJ2-3 | 18 | TRBV4-1 | NA | TRBD2 | TGCGCCAGCAGCTATTGGACTAGCGGGGGGGACTACACAGATACGCAGTATTTT | CASSYWTSGGDYTDTQYF
TRBJ1-4 | 15 | TRBV4-1 | NA | NA | TGCGCCAGCAGCCAGACTTTAAGTTCAGGTGAAAAACTGTTTTTT | CASSQTLSSGEKLFF
TRBJ2-3 | 14 | TRBV2 | NA | NA | TGTGCCAGTCTCGGGGCAGGGTTCACAGATACGCAGTATTTT | CASLGAGFTDTQYF
TRBJ2-7 | 16 | TRBV5-1 | NA | NA | TGCGCCAGCAGCTTGGCCATCATGGGGCCGTCCTACGAGCAGTACTTC | CASSLAIMGPSYEQYF
TRBJ1-1 | 15 | TRBV6-5 | NA | TRBD1 | TGTGCCAGCAGAACCGGGGACAGTAGGAACACTGAAGCTTTCTTT | CASRTGDSRNTEAFF
TRBJ1-2 | 16 | TRBV6-4 | NA | NA | TGTGCCAGGGGTGGGGCCAGGGTACATATTAACTATGGCTACACCTTC | CARGGARVHINYGYTF
TRBJ2-2 | 16 | TRBV27 | once | TRBD1 | TGTGCCAGCAGTTTATTCCGGACAGGGGAGAGCGGGGAGCTGTTTTTT | CASSLFRTGESGELFF
TRBJ1-2 | 13 | TRBV9 | once | NA | TGTGCCAGCAGCCTAAGTGGTGGTTATGGCTACACCTTC | CASSLSGGYGYTF
TRBJ1-2 | 15 | TRBV4-1 | NA | NA | TGCGCCAGCAGCCAACCAATAGGGGGTAACTATGGCTACACCTTC | CASSQPIGGNYGYTF
TRBJ2-3 | 13 | TRBV6-5 | NA | NA | TGTGCCAGCAGGGGGCTTACCGCAGATACGCAGTATTTT | CASRGLTADTQYF
TRBJ2-7 | 14 | TRBV7-9 | NA | NA | TGTGCCAGCAGCTACAACACCCAAACCTACGAGCAGTACTTC | CASSYNTQTYEQYF
TRBJ2-1 | 14 | TRBV10-3 | NA | TRBD2 | TGTGCCATCAGTGAAAATAGCGGGATCGATGAGCAGTTCTTC | CAISENSGIDEQFF
TRBJ1-2 | 15 | TRBV28 | NA | TRBD1 | TGTGCCAGCAGTCCCGGACAGGGGGCGGCCTATGGCTACACCTTC | CASSPGQGAAYGYTF
TRBJ1-6 | 14 | TRBV27 | NA | NA | TGTGCCAGCAGTACTTTCAGGGTTGATTCACCCCTCCACTTT | CASSTFRVDSPLHF
TRBJ2-7 | 14 | TRBV5-6 | NA | NA | TGTGCCAGCAGCTTTACGGCCCTTTATTACGAGCAGTACTTC | CASSFTALYYEQYF
TRBJ2-7 | 15 | TRBV5-6 | NA | TRBD2 | TGTGCCAGCACCCAAGGACTAGCGGGGCTCTACGAGCAGTACTTC | CASTQGLAGLYEQYF
TRBJ1-2 | 17 | TRBV27 | NA | NA | TGTGCCAGCAGTTTAGCGCCTTGGGGGGACACTCTCTATGGCTACACCTTC | CASSLAPWGDTLYGYTF
TRBJ1-2 | 12 | TRBV10-2 | NA | TRBD1 | TGCGCCGCTTCAGGGGGAAACTATGGCTACACCTTC | CAASGGNYGYTF
TRBJ2-5 | 15 | TRBV28 | NA | NA | TGTGCCAGCAGTTTCACCCTGGACACGGGAGAGACCCAGTACTTC | CASSFTLDTGETQYF
TRBJ2-3 | 14 | TRBV5-4 | NA | NA | TGTGCCAGCAGCTTGTGGACTGTTCCAGATACGCAGTATTTT | CASSLWTVPDTQYF
TRBJ1-5 | 15 | TRBV15 | NA | NA | TGTGCCACCAGCAGAGATAAGGGTTCCAATCAGCCCCAGCATTTT | CATSRDKGSNQPQHF
TRBJ2-5 | 17 | TRBV4-1 | NA | TRBD2 | TGCGCCAGCAGCCAAGGTTTAGGACTAGGAAAGGAAGAGACCCAGTACTTC | CASSQGLGLGKEETQYF
TRBJ2-3 | 18 | TRBV11-2 | NA | NA | TGTGCCAGCAGCTTAGGGCAAGCTAGTCCCCTTAGCACAGATACGCAGTATTTT | CASSLGQASPLSTDTQYF
TRBJ2-5 | 15 | TRBV5-4 | NA | TRBD2 | TGTGCCAGCAGCTTGGGGGGACTAGTCGAAGGGACCCAGTACTTC | CASSLGGLVEGTQYF
TRBJ2-3 | 14 | TRBV2 | NA | TRBD1 | TGTGCCAGCAGGCCCACAGGGGGAACAGATACGCAGTATTTT | CASRPTGGTDTQYF
TRBJ1-6 | 16 | TRBV14 | once | TRBD1 | TGTGCCAGCAGCCATGGACAGGTTCAGTATAATTCACCCCTCCACTTT | CASSHGQVQYNSPLHF
TRBJ1-1 | 14 | TRBV27 | NA | NA | TGTGCCAGCAGTTCCATTCAGGGGTGGACTGAAGCTTTCTTT | CASSSIQGWTEAFF
TRBJ2-2 | 15 | TRBV4-2 | NA | NA | TGTGCCAGCAGCCAAATGGACGGATTTACCGGGGAGCTGTTTTTT | CASSQMDGFTGELFF
TRBJ2-7 | 12 | TRBV27 | once | TRBD1 | TGTGCCAGCAGCGACAGGGAATACGAGCAGTACTTC | CASSDREYEQYF
TRBJ2-5 | 15 | TRBV4-1 | once | TRBD2 | TGCGCCAGCAGCGCCCAATTAGCGGGCCAAGAGACCCAGTACTTC | CASSAQLAGQETQYF
TRBJ2-7 | 13 | TRBV19 | NA | NA | TGTGCCAGTAGTATTGACTACGGCTACGAGCAGTACTTC | CASSIDYGYEQYF
TRBJ1-1 | 13 | TRBV9 | NA | NA | TGTGCCAGCAGCTCCTACATGAACACTGAAGCTTTCTTT | CASSSYMNTEAFF
TRBJ2-2 | 15 | TRBV5-4 | NA | TRBD1 | TGTGCCAGCAGACCAGGACAGGGGGTTAGCGGGGAGCTGTTTTTT | CASRPGQGVSGELFF
TRBJ2-7 | 14 | TRBV5-1 | NA | NA | TGCGCCAGCAGCTTGGCCGGAGGTTCCTACGAGCAGTACTTC | CASSLAGGSYEQYF
TRBJ1-4 | 13 | TRBV27 | NA | NA | TGTGCCAGCAGTTTATCCGGGTATGAAAAACTGTTTTTT | CASSLSGYEKLFF
TRBJ1-1 | 12 | TRBV5-4 | NA | NA | TGTGCCAGCCTAGGTGGGGACACTGAAGCTTTCTTT | CASLGGDTEAFF
TRBJ1-2 | 13 | TRBV30 | NA | NA | TGTGCCTGGCTCGGGACACCTCTCGGGGGCTACACCTTC | CAWLGTPLGGYTF
TRBJ2-3 | 17 | TRBV9 | NA | TRBD2 | TGTGCCAGCAGCGTAGCAATACTAGCGGGAGGTACAGATACGCAGTATTTT | CASSVAILAGGTDTQYF
TRBJ1-2 | 14 | TRBV27 | NA | TRBD1 | TGTGCCAGCAGTTCTCTCACAGGGGGTGGAGGCTACACCTTC | CASSSLTGGGGYTF
TRBJ1-1 | 15 | TRBV4-1 | NA | TRBD1 | TGCGCCAGCAGAAAAACGGGACAGGTCGACACTGAAGCTTTCTTT | CASRKTGQVDTEAFF
TRBJ2-3 | 14 | TRBV5-6 | NA | NA | TGTGCCAGCAGCTTTGAAAGTTTAACAGATACGCAGTATTTT | CASSFESLTDTQYF
TRBJ2-7 | 13 | TRBV14 | once | NA | TGTGCCAGCAGCCAGTATGGCTCCTACGAGCAGTACTTC | CASSQYGSYEQYF
TRBJ2-2 | 13 | TRBV29-1 | NA | NA | TGCAGCGTAGAGGGATTTTACACCGGGGAGCTGTTTTTT | CSVEGFYTGELFF
TRBJ1-1 | 13 | TRBV10-2 | once | TRBD1 | TGCGCCAGCAGTGACAACAGGGGGGGGGAAGCTTTCTTT | CASSDNRGGEAFF